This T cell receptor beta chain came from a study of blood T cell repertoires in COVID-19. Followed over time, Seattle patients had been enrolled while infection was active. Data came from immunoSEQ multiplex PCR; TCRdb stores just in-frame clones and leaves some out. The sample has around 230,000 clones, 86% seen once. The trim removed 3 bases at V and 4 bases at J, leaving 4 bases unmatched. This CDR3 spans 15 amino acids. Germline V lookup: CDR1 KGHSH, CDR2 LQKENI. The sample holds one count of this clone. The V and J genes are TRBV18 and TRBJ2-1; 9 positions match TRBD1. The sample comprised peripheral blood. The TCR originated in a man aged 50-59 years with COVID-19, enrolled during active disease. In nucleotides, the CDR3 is TGTGCCAGCTCACCCCCGGGACAGGGATACAATGAGCAGTTCTTC. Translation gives CASSPPGQGYNEQFF.